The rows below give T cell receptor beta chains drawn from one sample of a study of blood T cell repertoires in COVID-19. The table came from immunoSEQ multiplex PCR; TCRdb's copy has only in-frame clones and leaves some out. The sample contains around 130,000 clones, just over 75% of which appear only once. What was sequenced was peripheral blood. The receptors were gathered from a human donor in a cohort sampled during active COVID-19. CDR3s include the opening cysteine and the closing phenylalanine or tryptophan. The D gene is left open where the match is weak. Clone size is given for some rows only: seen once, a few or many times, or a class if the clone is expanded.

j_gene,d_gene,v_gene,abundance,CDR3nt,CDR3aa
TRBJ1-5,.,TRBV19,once,TGTGCCAGTAGTCAGGGGTCGTTCAATCAGCCCCAGCATTTT,CASSQGSFNQPQHF
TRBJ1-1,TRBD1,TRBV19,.,TGTGCCAGTACCGTGACAGGGCCGAACACTGAAGCTTTCTTT,CASTVTGPNTEAFF
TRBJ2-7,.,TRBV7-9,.,TGTGCCAGCAGCCAAGATGGATGGAGTTCCTACGAGCAGTACTTC,CASSQDGWSSYEQYF
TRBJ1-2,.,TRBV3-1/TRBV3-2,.,TGTGCCAGCAGCCGTGCGGAAGATAGAGGCGGCTACACCTTC,CASSRAEDRGGYTF
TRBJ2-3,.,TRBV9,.,TGTGCCAGCAGCGCGAACCTCAGGAGCACAGATACGCAGTATTTT,CASSANLRSTDTQYF
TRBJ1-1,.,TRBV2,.,TGTGCCAGCAGGGGCAGGGGAAGGTCTGAAGCTTTCTTT,CASRGRGRSEAFF
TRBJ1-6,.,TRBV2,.,TGTGCCAGCAGTGAAGACAGGGAGATTAATTCACCCCTCCACTTT,CASSEDREINSPLHF
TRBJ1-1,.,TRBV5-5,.,TGTGCCAGCAGCTTGCGGGGGGCGAGAATGAACACTGAAGCTTTCTTT,CASSLRGARMNTEAFF
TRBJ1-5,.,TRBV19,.,TGTGCCAGTAGTAGGATCCCGGGTAATCAGCCCCAGCATTTT,CASSRIPGNQPQHF
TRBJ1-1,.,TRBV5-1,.,TGCGCCAGCAGCTTGGTGGGAGACACTGAAGCTTTCTTT,CASSLVGDTEAFF
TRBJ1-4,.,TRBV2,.,TGTGCCAGCAGGGGCGGACAAACAACTAATGAAAAACTGTTTTTT,CASRGGQTTNEKLFF
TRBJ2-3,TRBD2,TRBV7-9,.,TGTGCCAGCAGCCAGACTAGCGGGGGCACAGATACGCAGTATTTT,CASSQTSGGTDTQYF
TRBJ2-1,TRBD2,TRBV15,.,TGTGCCACCAGCACCCGTAGCGGGGGGACCGGCGATGAGCAGTTCTTC,CATSTRSGGTGDEQFF
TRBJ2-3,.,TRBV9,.,TGTGCCAGCGGCCCCAGGAGGACAGATACGCAGTATTTT,CASGPRRTDTQYF
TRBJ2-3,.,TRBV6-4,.,TGTGCCAGCCGAGAAACGGACTGGAGCACAGATACGCAGTATTTT,CASRETDWSTDTQYF
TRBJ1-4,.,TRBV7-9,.,TGTGCCAGCAGCTCCTCCGGGACTCCTAATGAAAAACTGTTTTTT,CASSSSGTPNEKLFF
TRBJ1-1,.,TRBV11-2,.,TGTGCCAGCAGCCCCCGCCGGGGATACACTGAAGCTTTCTTT,CASSPRRGYTEAFF
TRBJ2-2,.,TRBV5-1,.,TGCGCCAGCGCCCTGGGTGAGGTTAGCACCGGGGAGCTGTTTTTT,CASALGEVSTGELFF
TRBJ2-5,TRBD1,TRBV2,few,TGTGCCAGCAGTGAGGACAGGGGGCTACAAGAGACCCAGTACTTC,CASSEDRGLQETQYF
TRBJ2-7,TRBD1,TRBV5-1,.,TGCGCCAGCAGCCCCCAGACAGGGCCGACCTCCTACGAGCAGTACTTC,CASSPQTGPTSYEQYF
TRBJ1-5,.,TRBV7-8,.,TGTGCCAGCAGCTTACCGGGAGATCAGCCCCAGCATTTT,CASSLPGDQPQHF
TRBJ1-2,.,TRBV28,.,TGTGCCAGCAGTTTAAAGAGAGGCTACACCTTC,CASSLKRGYTF
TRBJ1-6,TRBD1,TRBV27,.,TGTGCCAGCAGTCCCACGACAGGGACGCTTAGCTCCTATAATTCACCCCTCCACTTT,CASSPTTGTLSSYNSPLHF